The 19 T cell receptor beta chains reported below all come from one sample, sequenced in a study of vaccination and CD4 T cells after COVID-19. Treatment here: approximately nine-day PBMC culture with coronavirus spike peptide pools or control peptides (ViraFEST assay). Sequencing of the DNA from cultured CD4+ T cells was carried out with the Oncomine TCR Beta short-read assay. A single record per CDR3 protein comes from TCRdb applying MiXCR to the PCR reads. The sample records fewer than 11,000 distinct CDR3 sequences, 30% being singletons. Antigens of these TCRs are unknown. The material was CD4+ T cells from blood, cultured in vitro, obtained after SARS-CoV-2 vaccination. Source of these receptors: a human donor who had recovered from COVID-19.

The CDR3 here is CASSFSARHRGETQYF. CDR3 sequence (DNA): TGTGCCAGCAGCTTCTCAGCTAGGCATCGGGGAGAGACCCAGTACTTC. The chain uses TRBV11-2 and TRBJ2-5; possibly TRBD2 for D (5 bases). Germline CDR1 SGHAT, CDR2 FQNNGV. The germline V and J ends were trimmed by 3 bases and 4 bases, with 18 bases remaining between them. This CDR3 is 16 amino acids long.

This rearrangement joins TRBV6-2 or TRBV6-3 to TRBJ2-7; 14 bases fit TRBD2. CDR3 length: 15 amino acids. CDR1 is MNHEY, CDR2 SVGEGT, per germline. V shed 1 base and J 11 bases; nucleotides not matched to a gene: 7. CDR3 region: CASSYLTPGLAGEYF. In DNA form, the CDR3 reads TGTGCCAGCAGTTACTTGACTCCGGGACTAGCGGGGGAGTACTTC.

CDR3 residues: CASSFSITVSYNEQFF. The CDR3 DNA sequence: TGTGCCAGCAGCTTTAGCATAACAGTCTCCTACAATGAGCAGTTCTTC. The V and J genes are TRBV7-8 and TRBJ2-1; D unresolved. Between the trimmed V and J ends, which lost 3 bases and 0 bases, there was a span of 12 bases. Germline CDR1 reads SGHVS; CDR2 reads FQNEAQ. This CDR3 comprises 16 residues.

This chain joins TRBV29-1 and TRBJ2-7; 7 bases align to TRBD1. In germline, CDR1 is SQVTM, CDR2 ANQGSEA. The CDR3 extends over 12 amino acids. V dropped 8 bases and J dropped 1; count of bases not matched to a gene: 5. CDR3 loop: CSIRTGSYEQYF. The DNA for the CDR3 is TGCAGCATAAGGACAGGTTCCTACGAGCAGTACTTC.

This clonotype was recorded a few times. The chain combines TRBV20-1 with TRBJ1-2; 7 positions agree with TRBD1. Looked up from germline, CDR1 is DFQATT and CDR2 is SNEGSKA (reference sequence). CDR3 length equals 12 residues. CDR3 DNA: TGCAGCTATTACGGACAGGCCGATGGCTACACCTTC. Protein sequence: CSYYGQADGYTF.

This clonotype was counted only a few times. The chain uses TRBV19 and TRBJ2-4, with 8 bases matching TRBD1. CDR1 LNHDA and CDR2 SQIVND come from the germline V gene (reference sequence). The CDR3 loop spans 14 amino acids. V trimming: 7 bases; J trimming: 3 bases; junction bases outside the gene matches: 5. The CDR3 here is CASTTTGGKNIQYF. The CDR3, as DNA: TGTGCCAGTACCACAACAGGGGGCAAAAACATTCAGTACTTC.

The table lists this clonotype with a few counts. The chain couples TRBV7-7 to TRBJ2-5; TRBD1 might be the D (6 bases). Germline assignment: CDR1 SSHAT and CDR2 FNYEAQ (reference sequence). The ends were cut back, 5 bases at V and 5 bases at J, with 15 bases in the middle. There are 14 residues in the CDR3. As DNA, the CDR3 is TGTGCCAGCAGCGTCAAGGGGCAGGGGGAGACCCAGTACTTC. Translated, it gives CASSVKGQGETQYF.

The V call is TRBV5-1, the J call TRBJ2-7; 9 positions agree with TRBD2. Germline CDR1 SGHRS, CDR2 YFSETQ. This CDR3 is 16 amino acids long. Trimming at V came to 1 base and at J to 3 bases, leaving 8 bases not matched to a gene. The CDR3 DNA reads TGCGCCAGCAGCTTGTCAGGACTAGCGTTGAGCTACGAGCAGTACTTC. Translating gives CASSLSGLALSYEQYF.

The chain has TRBV7-6 and TRBJ1-5; D may be TRBD1 (5 bases). Germline V gives CDR1 SGHVS, CDR2 FNYEAQ. The CDR3 consists of 15 residues. Trimming removed 5 bases from V and 1 base from J, with 12 bases in between. CDR3 residues: CASSVGGASNQPQHF. CDR3 DNA: TGTGCCAGCAGCGTAGGAGGGGCCAGCAATCAGCCCCAGCATTTT.

This clonotype was counted only a few times. This chain uses TRBV19 with TRBJ1-1, with D hard to call. V lost 1 base, J lost 2 bases, and 11 bases lay in between. The germline CDR1 and CDR2 sequences are LNHDA and SQIVND (reference sequence). The CDR3 totals 15 residues. CDR3 nucleotides: TGTGCCAGTAGTATAGTAGGGCACGGAAACACTGAAGCTTTCTTT. It translates to CASSIVGHGNTEAFF.

By share of the sample, this clonotype is medium-sized. The rearrangement uses TRBV20-1 and TRBJ2-3; TRBD2 matches at 8 bases. The CDR3 length is 20 residues. CDR1 is DFQATT and CDR2 is SNEGSKA in the germline V gene (reference sequence). Trimming took 0 bases from V and 1 from J; bases not matched to a gene: 18. The CDR3 reads CSARDFRSFGREEGTDTQYF. The CDR3 region has the DNA TGCAGTGCTAGAGATTTTAGGTCTTTCGGGCGGGAGGAGGGCACAGATACGCAGTATTTT.

The gene calls are TRBV12-3 or TRBV12-4 and TRBJ2-2; maybe TRBD2 (5 bases). The V end lost 5 bases, the J end lost 5 bases, and 24 bases lay between the germline ends. This CDR3 is built from 18 residues. The CDR3 nucleotides read TGTGCCAGCAGTCCCCACGGAAGCGGAAGAAGGGAAACCGGGGAGCTGTTTTTT. Translating it yields CASSPHGSGRRETGELFF.

The chain combines TRBV7-9 with TRBJ1-1, with D unclear. In germline, CDR1 is SEHNR, CDR2 FQNEAQ (reference sequence). The V and J ends lost 1 base and 6 bases respectively, with 6 bases between them. The CDR3 has 12 residues. The CDR3 DNA reads as TGTGCCAGCAGCTTAGGTACGGCTGAAGCTTTCTTT. This translates into CASSLGTAEAFF.

In this sample, this clonotype turned up a few times. The rearrangement joins TRBV11-2 to TRBJ2-1, with unresolved D. Germline CDR1 SGHAT, CDR2 FQNNGV. V was cut by 8 bases and J by 7 bases, with 15 bases left in between. The CDR3 length is 13 residues. CDR3 loop: CASALGLLNEQFF. CDR3 DNA: TGTGCCAGCGCGTTAGGGCTTCTAAATGAGCAGTTCTTC.

The CDR3 DNA sequence: TGTGCCAGTAGCCTCCCGGGACGGACCTTTAATGAGCAGTTCTTC. Amino acid sequence: CASSLPGRTFNEQFF. The chain links TRBV19 to TRBJ2-1; possibly TRBD1 or TRBD2 for D (5 bases each). This CDR3 has 15 residues. CDR1 is LNHDA and CDR2 is SQIVND in the germline V gene (reference sequence). The V gene lost 6 bases and the J gene lost 7 bases, with 19 bases spanning the gap.

This clonotype has just a few counts. V is TRBV6-5 and J is TRBJ1-6; D not certain. The CDR3 covers 15 residues. Looked up from germline, CDR1 is MNHEY and CDR2 is SVGAGI. The V gene lost 0 bases and the J gene lost 3 bases, with 6 bases spanning the gap. CDR3 region: CASSYSVGYNSPLHF. The CDR3 DNA follows: TGTGCCAGCAGTTACTCAGTGGGCTATAATTCACCCCTCCACTTT.

This clonotype has only one observation. This may stem from a read error, because a much larger clone lies one nucleotide away. The genes are TRBV6-1 and TRBJ2-1, with 7 positions matching TRBD1. The CDR3 runs to 15 residues. Germline values: CDR1 MNHNS, CDR2 SASEGT. Trimming cost V 6 bases and J 8 bases; bases outside gene matches: 13. CDR3 sequence (DNA): TGTGCCAGCAGCGACCGGGACAGTGGGTATTATGAGCAGTTCTTC. This gives the protein CASSDRDSGYYEQFF.

This chain links TRBV19 with TRBJ2-1; a weak D match, TRBD1 (5 bases). Germline CDR1 reads LNHDA; CDR2 reads SQIVND (reference sequence). Trimming took off 1 base at V and 1 base at J, with 5 bases between the two ends. The length of the CDR3 is 14 residues. CDR3 DNA sequence: TGTGCCAGTAGTATAGCAGGGTCCTACAATGAGCAGTTCTTC. Protein: CASSIAGSYNEQFF.

This clonotype was recorded a few times. V usage is TRBV6-2 or TRBV6-3 and J usage is TRBJ1-2; TRBD1 agrees at 9 bases. CDR1 MNHEY and CDR2 SVGEGT come from the germline V gene. The J segment lost 8 bases and the V segment lost 2 bases, leaving 9 bases of the junction unmatched. The CDR3 sequence is 15 residues long. CDR3 nucleotides: TGTGCCAGCAGTTACCCGGGACAGGGAAAGGGCGGCTACACCTTC. This sequence encodes CASSYPGQGKGGYTF.